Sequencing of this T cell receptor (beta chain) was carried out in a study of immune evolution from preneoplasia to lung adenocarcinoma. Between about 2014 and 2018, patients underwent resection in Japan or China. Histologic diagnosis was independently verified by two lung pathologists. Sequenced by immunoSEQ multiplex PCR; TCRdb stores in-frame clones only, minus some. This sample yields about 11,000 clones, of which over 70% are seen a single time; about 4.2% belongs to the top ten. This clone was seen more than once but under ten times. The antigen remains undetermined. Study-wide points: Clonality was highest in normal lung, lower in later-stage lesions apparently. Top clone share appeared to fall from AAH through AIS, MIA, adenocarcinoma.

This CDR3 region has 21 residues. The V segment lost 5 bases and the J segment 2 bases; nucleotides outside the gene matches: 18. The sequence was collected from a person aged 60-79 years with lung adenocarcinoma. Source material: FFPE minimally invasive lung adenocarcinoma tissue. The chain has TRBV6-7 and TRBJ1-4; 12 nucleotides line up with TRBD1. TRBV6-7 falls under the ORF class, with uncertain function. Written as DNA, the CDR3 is TGTGCCAGCAGTCCCCGTCCGGGACAGGGGGCCCGACCCGGGACTAATGAAAAACTGTTTTTT. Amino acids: CASSPRPGQGARPGTNEKLFF.